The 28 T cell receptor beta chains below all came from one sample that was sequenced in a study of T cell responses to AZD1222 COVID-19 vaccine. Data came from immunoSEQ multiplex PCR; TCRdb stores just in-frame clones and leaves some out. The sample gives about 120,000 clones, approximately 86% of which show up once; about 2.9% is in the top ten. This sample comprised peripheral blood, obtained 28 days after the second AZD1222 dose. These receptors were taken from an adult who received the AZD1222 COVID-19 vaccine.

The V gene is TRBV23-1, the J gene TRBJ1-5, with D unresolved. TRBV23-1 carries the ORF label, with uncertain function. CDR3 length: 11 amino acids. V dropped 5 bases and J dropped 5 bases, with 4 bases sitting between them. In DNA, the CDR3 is TGCGCCAGCAGTAGAGATCAGCCCCAGCATTTT. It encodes CASSRDQPQHF.

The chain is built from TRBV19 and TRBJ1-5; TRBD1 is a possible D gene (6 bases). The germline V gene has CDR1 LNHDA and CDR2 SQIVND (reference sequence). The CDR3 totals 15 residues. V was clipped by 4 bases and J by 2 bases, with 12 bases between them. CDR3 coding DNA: TGTGCCAGTAGTACAGGGGAGAGGGGCAATCAGCCCCAGCATTTT. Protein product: CASSTGERGNQPQHF. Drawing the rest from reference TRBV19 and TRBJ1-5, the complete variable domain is DGGITQSPKYLFRKEGQNVTLSCEQNLNHDAMYWYRQDPGQGLRLIYYSQIVNDFQKGDIAEGYSVSREKKESFPLTVTSAQKNPTAFYLCASSTGERGNQPQHFGDGTRLSIL.

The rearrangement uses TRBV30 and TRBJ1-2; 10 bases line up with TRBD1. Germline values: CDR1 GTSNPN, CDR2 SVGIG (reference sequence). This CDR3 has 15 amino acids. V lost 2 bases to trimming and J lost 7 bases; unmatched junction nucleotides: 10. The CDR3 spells CAWSSLGQGSAGYTF. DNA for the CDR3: TGTGCCTGGAGTTCTCTGGGACAGGGGAGCGCTGGCTACACCTTC.

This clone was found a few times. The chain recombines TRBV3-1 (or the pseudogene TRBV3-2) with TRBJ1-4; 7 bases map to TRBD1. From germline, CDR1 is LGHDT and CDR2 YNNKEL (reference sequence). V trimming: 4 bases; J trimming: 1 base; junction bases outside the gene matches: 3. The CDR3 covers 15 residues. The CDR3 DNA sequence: TGTGCCAGCAGCCCAAGACAGGGAACTAATGAAAAACTGTTTTTT. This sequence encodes CASSPRQGTNEKLFF.

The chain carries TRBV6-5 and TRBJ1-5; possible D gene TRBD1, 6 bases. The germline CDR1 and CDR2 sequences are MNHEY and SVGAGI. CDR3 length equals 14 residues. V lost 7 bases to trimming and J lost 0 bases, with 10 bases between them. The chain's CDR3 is CASIKQGSNQPQHF. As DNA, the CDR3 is TGTGCCAGCATTAAACAGGGTAGCAATCAGCCCCAGCATTTT.

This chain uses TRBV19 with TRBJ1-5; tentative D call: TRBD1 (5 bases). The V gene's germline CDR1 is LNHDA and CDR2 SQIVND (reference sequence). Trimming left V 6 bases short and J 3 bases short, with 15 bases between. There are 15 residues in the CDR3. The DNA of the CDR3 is TGTGCCAGTAGAATGGATTACAGGATCAATCAGCCCCAGCATTTT. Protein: CASRMDYRINQPQHF.

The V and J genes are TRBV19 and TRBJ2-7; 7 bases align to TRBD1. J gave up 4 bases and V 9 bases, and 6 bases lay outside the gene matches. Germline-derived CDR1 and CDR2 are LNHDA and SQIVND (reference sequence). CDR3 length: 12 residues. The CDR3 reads CASPGTEYEQYF. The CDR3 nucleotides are TGTGCCAGCCCAGGGACAGAGTACGAGCAGTACTTC.

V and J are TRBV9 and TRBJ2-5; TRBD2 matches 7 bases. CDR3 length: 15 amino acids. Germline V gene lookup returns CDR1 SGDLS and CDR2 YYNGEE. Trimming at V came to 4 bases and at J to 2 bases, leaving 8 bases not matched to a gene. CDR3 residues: CASSSRGVGQETQYF. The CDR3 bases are TGTGCCAGCAGCTCCCGGGGGGTCGGGCAAGAGACCCAGTACTTC.

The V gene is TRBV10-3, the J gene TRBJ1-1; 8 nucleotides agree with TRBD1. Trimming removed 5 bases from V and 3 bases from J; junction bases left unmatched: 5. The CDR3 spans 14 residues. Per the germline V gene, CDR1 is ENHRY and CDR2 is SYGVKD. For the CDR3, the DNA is TGTGCCATCAGTAGGACAGGGTTAGACACTGAAGCTTTCTTT. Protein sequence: CAISRTGLDTEAFF.

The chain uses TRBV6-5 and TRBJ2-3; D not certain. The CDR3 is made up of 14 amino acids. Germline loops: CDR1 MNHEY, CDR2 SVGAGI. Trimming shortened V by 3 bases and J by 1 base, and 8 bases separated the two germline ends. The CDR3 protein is CASSYRVGTDTQYF. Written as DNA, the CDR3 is TGTGCCAGCAGTTATAGGGTGGGCACAGATACGCAGTATTTT.

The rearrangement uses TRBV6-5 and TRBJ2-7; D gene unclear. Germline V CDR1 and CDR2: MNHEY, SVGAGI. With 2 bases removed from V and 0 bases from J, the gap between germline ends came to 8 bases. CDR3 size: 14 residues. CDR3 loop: CASSYRPDSYEQYF. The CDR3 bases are TGTGCCAGCAGTTACAGGCCAGACTCCTACGAGCAGTACTTC.

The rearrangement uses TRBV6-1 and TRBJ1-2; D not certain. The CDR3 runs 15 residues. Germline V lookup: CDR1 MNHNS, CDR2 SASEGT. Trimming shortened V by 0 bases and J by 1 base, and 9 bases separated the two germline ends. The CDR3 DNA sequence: TGTGCCAGCAGTGAAGCGCACAGACTTAACTATGGCTACACCTTC. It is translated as CASSEAHRLNYGYTF.

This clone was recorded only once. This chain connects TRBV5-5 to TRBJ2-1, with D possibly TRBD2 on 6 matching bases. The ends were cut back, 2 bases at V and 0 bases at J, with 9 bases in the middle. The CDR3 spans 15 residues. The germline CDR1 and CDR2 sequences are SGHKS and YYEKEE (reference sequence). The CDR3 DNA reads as TGTGCCAGCAGCTTCGGGGGAAGCTCCTACAATGAGCAGTTCTTC. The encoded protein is CASSFGGSSYNEQFF. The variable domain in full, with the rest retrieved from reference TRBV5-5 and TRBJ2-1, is DAGVTQSPTHLIKTRGQQVTLRCSPISGHKSVSWYQQVLGQGPQFIFQYYEKEERGRGNFPDRFSARQFPNYSSELNVNALLLGDSALYLCASSFGGSSYNEQFFGPGTRLTVL.

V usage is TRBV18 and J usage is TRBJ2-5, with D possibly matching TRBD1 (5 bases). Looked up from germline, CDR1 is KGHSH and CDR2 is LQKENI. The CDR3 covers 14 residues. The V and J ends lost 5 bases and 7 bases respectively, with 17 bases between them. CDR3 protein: CASSDQGATGTQYF. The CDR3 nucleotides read TGTGCCAGCTCAGACCAAGGGGCCACGGGGACCCAGTACTTC.

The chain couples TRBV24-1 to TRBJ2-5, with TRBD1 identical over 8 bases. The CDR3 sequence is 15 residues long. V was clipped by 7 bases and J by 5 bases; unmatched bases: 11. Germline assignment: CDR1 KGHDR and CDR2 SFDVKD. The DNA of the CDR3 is TGTGCCACCAGGGGGACAGGCCCCGCGGGGGAGACCCAGTACTTC. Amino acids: CATRGTGPAGETQYF.

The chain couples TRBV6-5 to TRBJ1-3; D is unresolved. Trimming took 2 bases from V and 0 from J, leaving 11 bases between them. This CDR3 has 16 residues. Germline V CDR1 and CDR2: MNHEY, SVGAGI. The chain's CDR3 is CASSYSRQSSGNTIYF. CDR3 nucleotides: TGTGCCAGCAGTTACAGTAGGCAGTCCTCTGGAAACACCATATATTTT.

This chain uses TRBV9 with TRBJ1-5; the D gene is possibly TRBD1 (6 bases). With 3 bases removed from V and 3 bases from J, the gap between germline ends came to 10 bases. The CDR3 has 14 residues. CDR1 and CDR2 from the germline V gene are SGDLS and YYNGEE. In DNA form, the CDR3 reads TGTGCCAGCAGCGCGGACAGATACAATCAGCCCCAGCATTTT. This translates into CASSADRYNQPQHF.

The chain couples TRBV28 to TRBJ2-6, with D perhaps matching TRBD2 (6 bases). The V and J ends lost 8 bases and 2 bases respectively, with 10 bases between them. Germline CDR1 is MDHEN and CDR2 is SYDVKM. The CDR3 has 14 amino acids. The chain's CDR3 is CASGRGAGANVLTF. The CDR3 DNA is TGTGCCAGCGGGCGGGGCGCTGGGGCCAACGTCCTGACTTTC.

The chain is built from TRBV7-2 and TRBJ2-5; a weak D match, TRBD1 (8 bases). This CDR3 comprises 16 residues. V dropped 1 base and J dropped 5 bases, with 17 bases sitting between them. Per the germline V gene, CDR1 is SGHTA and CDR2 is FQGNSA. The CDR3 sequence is CASSLDRGGPSETQYF. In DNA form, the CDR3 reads TGTGCCAGCAGCTTAGACAGGGGGGGGCCTTCCGAGACCCAGTACTTC.

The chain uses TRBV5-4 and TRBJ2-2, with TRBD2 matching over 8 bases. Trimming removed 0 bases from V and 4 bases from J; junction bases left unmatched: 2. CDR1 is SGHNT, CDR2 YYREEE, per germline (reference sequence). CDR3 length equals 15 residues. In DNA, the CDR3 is TGTGCCAGCAGCTTGGGGCTAGCGGGCACCGGGGAGCTGTTTTTT. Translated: CASSLGLAGTGELFF.

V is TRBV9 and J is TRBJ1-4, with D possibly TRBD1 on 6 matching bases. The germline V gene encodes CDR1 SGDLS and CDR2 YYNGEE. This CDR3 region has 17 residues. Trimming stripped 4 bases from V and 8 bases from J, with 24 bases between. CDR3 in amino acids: CASSTSYNWGRGEKLFF. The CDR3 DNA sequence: TGTGCCAGCAGCACAAGCTATAATTGGGGGCGAGGAGAAAAACTGTTTTTT. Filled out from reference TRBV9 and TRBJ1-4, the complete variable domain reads DSGVTQTPKHLITATGQRVTLRCSPRSGDLSVYWYQQSLDQGLQFLIQYYNGEERAKGNILERFSAQQFPDLHSELNLSSLELGDSALYFCASSTSYNWGRGEKLFFGSGTQLSVL.

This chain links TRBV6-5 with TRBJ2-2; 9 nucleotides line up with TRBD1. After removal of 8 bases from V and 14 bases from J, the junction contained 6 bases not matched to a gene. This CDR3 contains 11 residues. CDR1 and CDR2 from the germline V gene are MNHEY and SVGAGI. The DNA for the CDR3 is TGTGCCAGCGGGAGGGACAGGGCCCTGTTTTTT. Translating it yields CASGRDRALFF.

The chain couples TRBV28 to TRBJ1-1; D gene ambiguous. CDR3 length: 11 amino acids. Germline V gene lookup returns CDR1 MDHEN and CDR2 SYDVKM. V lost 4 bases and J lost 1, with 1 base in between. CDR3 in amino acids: CASSSNTEAFF. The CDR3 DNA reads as TGTGCCAGCAGTTCGAACACTGAAGCTTTCTTT.

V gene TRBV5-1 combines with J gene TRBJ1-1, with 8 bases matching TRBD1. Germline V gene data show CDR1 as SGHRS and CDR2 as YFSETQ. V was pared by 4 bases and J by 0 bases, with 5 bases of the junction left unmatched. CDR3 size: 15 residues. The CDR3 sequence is CASSPATGVNTEAFF. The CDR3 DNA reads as TGCGCCAGCAGCCCCGCGACAGGGGTGAACACTGAAGCTTTCTTT. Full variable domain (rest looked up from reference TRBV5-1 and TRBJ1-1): KAGVTQTPRYLIKTRGQQVTLSCSPISGHRSVSWYQQTPGQGLQFLFEYFSETQRNKGNFPGRFSGRQFSNSRSEMNVSTLELGDSALYLCASSPATGVNTEAFFGQGTRLTVV.

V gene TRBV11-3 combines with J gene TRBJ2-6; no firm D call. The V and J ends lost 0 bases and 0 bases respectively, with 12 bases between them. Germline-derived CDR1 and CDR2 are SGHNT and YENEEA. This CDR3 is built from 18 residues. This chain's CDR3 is CASSLELGANSGANVLTF. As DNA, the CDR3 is TGTGCCAGCAGCTTAGAGTTGGGCGCAAACTCTGGGGCCAACGTCCTGACTTTC. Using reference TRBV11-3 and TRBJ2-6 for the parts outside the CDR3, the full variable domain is EAGVVQSPRYKIIEKKQPVAFWCNPISGHNTLYWYLQNLGQGPELLIRYENEEAVDDSQLPKDRFSAERLKGVDSTLKIQPAELGDSAVYLCASSLELGANSGANVLTFGAGSRLTVL.

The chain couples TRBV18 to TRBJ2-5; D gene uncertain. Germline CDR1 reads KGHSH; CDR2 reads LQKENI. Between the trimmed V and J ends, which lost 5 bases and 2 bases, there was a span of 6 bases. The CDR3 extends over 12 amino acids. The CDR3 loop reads CASSEKQETQYF. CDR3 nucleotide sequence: TGTGCCAGCTCAGAAAAACAAGAGACCCAGTACTTC. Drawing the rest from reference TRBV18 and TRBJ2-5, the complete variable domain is NAGVMQNPRHLVRRRGQEARLRCSPMKGHSHVYWYRQLPEEGLKFMVYLQKENIIDESGMPKERFSAEFPKEGPSILRIQQVVRGDSAAYFCASSEKQETQYFGPGTRLLVL.

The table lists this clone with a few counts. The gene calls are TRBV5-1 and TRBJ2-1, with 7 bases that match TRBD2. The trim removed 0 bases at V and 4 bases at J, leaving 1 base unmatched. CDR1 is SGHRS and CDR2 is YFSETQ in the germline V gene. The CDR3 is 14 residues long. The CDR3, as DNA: TGCGCCAGCAGCTTGGTAGCGGGTTACAATGAGCAGTTCTTC. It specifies CASSLVAGYNEQFF. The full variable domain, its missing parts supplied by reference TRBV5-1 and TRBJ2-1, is KAGVTQTPRYLIKTRGQQVTLSCSPISGHRSVSWYQQTPGQGLQFLFEYFSETQRNKGNFPGRFSGRQFSNSRSEMNVSTLELGDSALYLCASSLVAGYNEQFFGPGTRLTVL.

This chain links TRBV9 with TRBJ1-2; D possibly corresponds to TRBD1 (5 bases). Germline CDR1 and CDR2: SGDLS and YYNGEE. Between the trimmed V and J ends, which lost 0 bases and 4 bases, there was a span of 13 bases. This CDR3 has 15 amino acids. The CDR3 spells CASSVGPDSGYGYTF. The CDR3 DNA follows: TGTGCCAGCAGCGTAGGGCCCGACAGTGGCTATGGCTACACCTTC.